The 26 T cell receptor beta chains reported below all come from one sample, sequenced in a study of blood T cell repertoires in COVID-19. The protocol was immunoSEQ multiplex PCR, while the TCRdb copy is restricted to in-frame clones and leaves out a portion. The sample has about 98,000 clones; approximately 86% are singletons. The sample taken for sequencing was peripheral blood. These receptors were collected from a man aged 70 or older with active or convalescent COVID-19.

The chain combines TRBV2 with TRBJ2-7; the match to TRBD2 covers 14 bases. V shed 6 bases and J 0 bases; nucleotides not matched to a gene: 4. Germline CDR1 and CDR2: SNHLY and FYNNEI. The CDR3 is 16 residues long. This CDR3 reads CASRRTSGGSSYEQYF. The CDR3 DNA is TGTGCCAGCAGGCGGACTAGCGGGGGGAGCTCCTACGAGCAGTACTTC.

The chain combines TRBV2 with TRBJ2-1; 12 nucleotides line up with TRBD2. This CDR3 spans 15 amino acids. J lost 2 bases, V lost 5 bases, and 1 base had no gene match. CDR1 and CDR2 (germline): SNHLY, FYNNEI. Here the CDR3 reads CASSRLAGAYNEQFF. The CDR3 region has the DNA TGTGCCAGCAGTCGACTAGCGGGGGCCTACAATGAGCAGTTCTTC.

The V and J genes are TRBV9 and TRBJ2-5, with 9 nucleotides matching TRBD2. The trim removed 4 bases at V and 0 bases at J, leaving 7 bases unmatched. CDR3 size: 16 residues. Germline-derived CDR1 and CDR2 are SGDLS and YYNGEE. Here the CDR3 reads CASSPPASGDQETQYF. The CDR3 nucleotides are TGTGCCAGCAGCCCCCCGGCTAGCGGGGACCAAGAGACCCAGTACTTC.

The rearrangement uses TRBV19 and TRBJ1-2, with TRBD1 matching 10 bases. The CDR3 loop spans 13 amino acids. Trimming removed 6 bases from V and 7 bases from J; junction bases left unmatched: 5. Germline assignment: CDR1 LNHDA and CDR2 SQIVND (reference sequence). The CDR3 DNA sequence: TGTGCCAGTAGCCTCCGGGACAGGGGTGGCTACACCTTC. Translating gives CASSLRDRGGYTF.

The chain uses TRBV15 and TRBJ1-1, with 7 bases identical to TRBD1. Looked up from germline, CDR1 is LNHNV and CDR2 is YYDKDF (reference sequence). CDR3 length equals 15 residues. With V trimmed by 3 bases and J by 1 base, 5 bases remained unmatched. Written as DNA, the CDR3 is TGTGCCACCAGCAGGGGGACAGCGCAGAACACTGAAGCTTTCTTT. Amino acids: CATSRGTAQNTEAFF.

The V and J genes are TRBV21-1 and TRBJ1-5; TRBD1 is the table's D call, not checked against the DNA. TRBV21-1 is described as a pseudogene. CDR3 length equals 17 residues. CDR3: CASSKVGRQGEGQPQHF. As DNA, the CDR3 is TGTGCCAGCAGCAAAGTAGGGCGACAGGGAGAGGGTCAGCCCCAGCATTTT.

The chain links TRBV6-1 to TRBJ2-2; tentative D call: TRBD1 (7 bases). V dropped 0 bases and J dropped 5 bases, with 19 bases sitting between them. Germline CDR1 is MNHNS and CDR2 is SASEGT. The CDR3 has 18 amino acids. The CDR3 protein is CASSEAGGGSVRTGELFF. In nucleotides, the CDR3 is TGTGCCAGCAGTGAAGCCGGAGGGGGCTCAGTTCGTACCGGGGAGCTGTTTTTT.

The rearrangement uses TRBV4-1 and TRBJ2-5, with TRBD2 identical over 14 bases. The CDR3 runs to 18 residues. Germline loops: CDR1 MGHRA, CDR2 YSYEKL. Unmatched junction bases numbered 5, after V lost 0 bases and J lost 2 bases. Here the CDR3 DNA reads TGCGCCAGCAGCCAAGAGTGGACTAGCGGGGGGCCGCAAGAGACCCAGTACTTC. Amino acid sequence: CASSQEWTSGGPQETQYF.

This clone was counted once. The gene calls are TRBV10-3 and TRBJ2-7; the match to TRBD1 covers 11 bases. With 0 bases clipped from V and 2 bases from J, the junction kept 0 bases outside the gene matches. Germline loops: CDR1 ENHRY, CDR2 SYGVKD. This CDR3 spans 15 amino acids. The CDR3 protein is CAISESGQGAYEQYF. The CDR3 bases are TGTGCCATCAGTGAGTCGGGACAGGGGGCCTACGAGCAGTACTTC.

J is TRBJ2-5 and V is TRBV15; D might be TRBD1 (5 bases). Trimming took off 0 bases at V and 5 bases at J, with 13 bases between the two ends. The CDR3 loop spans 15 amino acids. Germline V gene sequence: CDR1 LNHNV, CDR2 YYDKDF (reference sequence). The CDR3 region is CATSRDPTAGETQYF. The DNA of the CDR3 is TGTGCCACCAGCAGAGATCCCACGGCAGGGGAGACCCAGTACTTC.

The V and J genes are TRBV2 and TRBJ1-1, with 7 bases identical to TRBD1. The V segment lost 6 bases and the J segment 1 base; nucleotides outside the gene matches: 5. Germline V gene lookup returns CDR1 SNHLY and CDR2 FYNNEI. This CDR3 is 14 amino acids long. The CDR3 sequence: CASSATGTNTEAFF. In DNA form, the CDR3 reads TGTGCCAGCAGCGCGACAGGGACGAACACTGAAGCTTTCTTT.

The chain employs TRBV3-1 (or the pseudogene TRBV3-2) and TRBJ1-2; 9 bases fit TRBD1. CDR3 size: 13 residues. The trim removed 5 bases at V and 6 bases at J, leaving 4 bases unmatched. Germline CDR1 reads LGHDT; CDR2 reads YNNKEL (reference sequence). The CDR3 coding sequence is TGTGCCAGCAGCATTACAGGGGGCGATGGCTACACCTTC. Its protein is CASSITGGDGYTF.

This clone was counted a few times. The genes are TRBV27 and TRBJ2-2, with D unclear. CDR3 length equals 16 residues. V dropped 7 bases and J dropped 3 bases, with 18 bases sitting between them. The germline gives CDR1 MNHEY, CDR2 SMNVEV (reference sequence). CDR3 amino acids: CASTAGRRKDTGELFF. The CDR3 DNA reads TGTGCCAGCACCGCCGGTAGGCGGAAGGACACCGGGGAGCTGTTTTTT.

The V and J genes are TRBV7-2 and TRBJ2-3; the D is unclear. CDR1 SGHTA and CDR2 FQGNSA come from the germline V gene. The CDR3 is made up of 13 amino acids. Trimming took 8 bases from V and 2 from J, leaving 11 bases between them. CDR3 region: CASVISYTDTQYF. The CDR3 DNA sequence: TGTGCCAGCGTTATTTCTTACACAGATACGCAGTATTTT.

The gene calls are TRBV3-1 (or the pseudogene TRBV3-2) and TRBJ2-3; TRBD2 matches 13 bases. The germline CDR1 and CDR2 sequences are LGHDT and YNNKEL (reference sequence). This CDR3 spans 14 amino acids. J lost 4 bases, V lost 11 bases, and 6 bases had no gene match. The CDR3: CAAGLAGEPDTQYF. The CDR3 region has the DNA TGTGCCGCCGGACTAGCGGGAGAGCCAGATACGCAGTATTTT.

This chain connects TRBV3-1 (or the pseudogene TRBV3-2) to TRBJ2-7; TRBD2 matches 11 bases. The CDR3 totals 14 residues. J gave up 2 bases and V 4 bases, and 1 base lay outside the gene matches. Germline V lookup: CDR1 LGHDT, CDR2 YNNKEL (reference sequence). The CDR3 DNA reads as TGTGCCAGCAGCCGACTAGCGGGACCCTACGAGCAGTACTTC. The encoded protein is CASSRLAGPYEQYF.

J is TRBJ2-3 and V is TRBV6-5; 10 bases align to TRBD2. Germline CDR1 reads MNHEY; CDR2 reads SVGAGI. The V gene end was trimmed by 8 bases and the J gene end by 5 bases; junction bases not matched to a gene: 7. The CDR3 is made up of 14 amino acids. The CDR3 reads CASCLAGVGDTQYF. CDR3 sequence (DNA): TGTGCCAGCTGTCTAGCGGGGGTCGGAGATACGCAGTATTTT.

CDR3 amino acids: CASSFLETENSPLHF. DNA of the CDR3: TGCGCCAGCAGCTTTTTGGAGACGGAGAATTCACCCCTCCACTTT. The chain combines TRBV5-1 with TRBJ1-6; D remains unclear. With 2 bases removed from V and 7 bases from J, the gap between germline ends came to 13 bases. The germline gives CDR1 SGHRS, CDR2 YFSETQ. The CDR3 sequence is 15 residues long.

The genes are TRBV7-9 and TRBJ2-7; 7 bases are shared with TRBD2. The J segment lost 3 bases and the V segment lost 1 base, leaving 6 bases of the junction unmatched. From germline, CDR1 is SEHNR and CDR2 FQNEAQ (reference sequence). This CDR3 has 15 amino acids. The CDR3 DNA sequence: TGTGCCAGCAGCTTAGTATCGAGCGGGAACTACGAGCAGTACTTC. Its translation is CASSLVSSGNYEQYF.

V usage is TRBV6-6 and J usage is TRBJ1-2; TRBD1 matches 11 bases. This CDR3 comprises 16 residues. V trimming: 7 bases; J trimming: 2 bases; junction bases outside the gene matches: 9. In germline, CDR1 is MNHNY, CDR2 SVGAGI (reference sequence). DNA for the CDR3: TGTGCCAGCACGGAGAGGGGGACAGGGGGAAACTATGGCTACACCTTC. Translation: CASTERGTGGNYGYTF.

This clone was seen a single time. The CDR3 DNA reads as TGTGCCAGCAGTTGGGGACAGAGCTCTGGAAACACCATATATTTT. This sequence encodes CASSWGQSSGNTIYF. This sequence joins TRBV6-2 or TRBV6-3 and TRBJ1-3; 7 nucleotides line up with TRBD1. The CDR3 is made up of 15 amino acids. V shed 4 bases and J 0 bases; nucleotides not matched to a gene: 3. Germline V lookup: CDR1 MNHEY, CDR2 SVGEGT.

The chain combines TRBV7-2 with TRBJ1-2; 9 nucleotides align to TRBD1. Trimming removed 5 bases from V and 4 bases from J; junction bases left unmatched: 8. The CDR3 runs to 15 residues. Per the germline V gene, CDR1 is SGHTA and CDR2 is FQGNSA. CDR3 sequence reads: CASSPQDRGSYGYTF. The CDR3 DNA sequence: TGTGCCAGCAGCCCCCAGGACAGGGGCAGCTATGGCTACACCTTC.

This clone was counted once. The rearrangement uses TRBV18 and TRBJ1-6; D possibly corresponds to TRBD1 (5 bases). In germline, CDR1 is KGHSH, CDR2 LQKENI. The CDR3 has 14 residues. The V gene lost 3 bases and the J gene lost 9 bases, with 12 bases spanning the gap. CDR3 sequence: CASSPEGVSSPLHF. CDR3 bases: TGTGCCAGCTCACCTGAAGGGGTTTCTTCACCCCTCCACTTT.

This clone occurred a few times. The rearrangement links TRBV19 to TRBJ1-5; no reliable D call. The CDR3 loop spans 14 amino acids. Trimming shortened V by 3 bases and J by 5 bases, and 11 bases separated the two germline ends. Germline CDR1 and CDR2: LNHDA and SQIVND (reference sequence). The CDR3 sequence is CASSMSRLDQPQHF. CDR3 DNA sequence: TGTGCCAGTAGTATGTCGCGTCTAGATCAGCCCCAGCATTTT.

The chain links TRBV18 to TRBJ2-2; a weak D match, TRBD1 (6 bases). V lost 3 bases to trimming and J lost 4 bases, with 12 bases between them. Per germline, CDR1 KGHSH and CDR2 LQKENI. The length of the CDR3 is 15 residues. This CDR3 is CASSPGTGSTGELFF. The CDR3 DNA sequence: TGTGCCAGCTCACCGGGAACAGGGAGCACCGGGGAGCTGTTTTTT.

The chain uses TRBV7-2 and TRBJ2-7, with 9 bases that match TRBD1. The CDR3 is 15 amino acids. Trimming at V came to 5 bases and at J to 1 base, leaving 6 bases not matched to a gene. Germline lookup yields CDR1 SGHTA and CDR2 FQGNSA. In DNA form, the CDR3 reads TGTGCCAGCAGCCCGGACAGGGGATATTCCTACGAGCAGTACTTC. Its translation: CASSPDRGYSYEQYF. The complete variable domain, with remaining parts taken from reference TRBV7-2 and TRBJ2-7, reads GAGVSQSPSNKVTEKGKDVELRCDPISGHTALYWYRQSLGQGLEFLIYFQGNSAPDKSGLPSDRFSAERTGGSVSTLTIQRTQQEDSAVYLCASSPDRGYSYEQYFGPGTRLTVT.